A single sample gave rise to the 18 T cell receptor beta chains below, sequenced in a study of blood T cells in healthy people across ages (dated by TCRdb to about 2015). The library was generated by 5' RACE. The data were produced on an Illumina HiSeq 2500. A second PCR of roughly 7 to 11 cycles was performed with a sample-barcoded 5' primer and a J-beta primer mix. The raw public reads went through TCRdb reprocessing: fastp at Q25, MiXCR clone calling, in-frame beta chains kept. Each entry merges the rows of one CDR3 protein and shows their most common DNA and genes. This sample comprises fewer than 2,000,000 distinct CDR3 sequences, about 31% of them detected only once. 10% to 12% of the sample comes from the top ten. Source material: blood. The receptors were sampled from a woman in her 30s in good health.

The V call is TRBV27, the J call TRBJ2-1; tentatively, D is TRBD2 (5 bases). The V end was cut by 5 bases, the J end by 2 bases, with 13 bases between. CDR3 length: 15 residues. The germline gives CDR1 MNHEY, CDR2 SMNVEV (reference sequence). CDR3 residues: CASSNGGGAYNEQFF. The CDR3, as DNA: TGTGCCAGCAGTAACGGAGGAGGAGCCTACAATGAGCAGTTCTTC.

This clonotype was observed at least ten times. The rearrangement joins TRBV7-9 to TRBJ2-7; D not certain. The germline CDR1 and CDR2 sequences are SEHNR and FQNEAQ (reference sequence). This CDR3 is 15 amino acids long. Between the trimmed V and J ends, which lost 1 base and 2 bases, there was a span of 12 bases. The CDR3 DNA reads as TGTGCCAGCAGCTTAGGCACTGTATCTACCTACGAGCAGTACTTC. Protein product: CASSLGTVSTYEQYF.

The J gene is TRBJ2-7, the V gene TRBV28, with TRBD2 matching 9 bases. This CDR3 region has 15 residues. Germline CDR1 MDHEN, CDR2 SYDVKM. In DNA form, the CDR3 reads TGTGCGGGGGGGGCTAGCGGGAAAAGCTCCTACGAGCAGTACTTC. Protein sequence: CAGGASGKSSYEQYF.

This clonotype was seen more than once but under ten times. The rearrangement joins TRBV6-5 to TRBJ2-3, with D uncertain. CDR3 length: 14 amino acids. CDR1 is MNHEY, CDR2 SVGAGI, per germline. V gave up 1 base and J gave up 6 bases, with 11 bases separating them. The CDR3 sequence: CASSYWLGRDTQYF. The CDR3 DNA is TGTGCCAGCAGTTACTGGCTCGGTAGGGATACGCAGTATTTT.

This rearrangement joins TRBV20-1 to TRBJ2-3; D might be TRBD1 or TRBD2, each matching 6 bases. Germline V lookup: CDR1 DFQATT, CDR2 SNEGSKA (reference sequence). The V end lost 3 bases, the J end lost 5 bases, and 9 bases lay between the germline ends. The CDR3 loop spans 12 amino acids. The CDR3 nucleotides are TGCAGTGCTAGGAGGGGGGTAGATACGCAGTATTTT. It encodes CSARRGVDTQYF.

This clonotype showed up just a few times. The rearrangement joins TRBV4-1 to TRBJ2-1; D ambiguous. Germline V gene data show CDR1 as MGHRA and CDR2 as YSYEKL. The CDR3 has 13 residues. Between the trimmed V and J ends, which lost 2 bases and 4 bases, there was a span of 6 bases. DNA for the CDR3: TGCGCCAGCAGCCAAACCAAATACAATGAGCAGTTCTTC. It is translated as CASSQTKYNEQFF.

This clonotype turned up a few times. The gene calls are TRBV6-6 and TRBJ2-3; D gene uncertain. The CDR3 is made up of 13 amino acids. Germline V gives CDR1 MNHNY, CDR2 SVGAGI (reference sequence). V was shortened by 2 bases and J by 4 bases, with 7 bases between the two germline ends. The CDR3 sequence: CASSYAVADTQYF. CDR3 in DNA: TGTGCCAGCAGTTACGCGGTGGCAGATACGCAGTATTTT.

The V gene is TRBV5-1, the J gene TRBJ1-1; TRBD1 matches 7 bases. The CDR3 loop spans 15 amino acids. The germline V gene encodes CDR1 SGHRS and CDR2 YFSETQ. V lost 3 bases, J lost 0 bases, and 5 bases stayed unmatched. The CDR3 loop reads CASSWDSALNTEAFF. As DNA, the CDR3 is TGCGCCAGCAGCTGGGACAGTGCACTGAACACTGAAGCTTTCTTT. The whole variable domain, filled in from reference TRBV5-1 and TRBJ1-1, reads KAGVTQTPRYLIKTRGQQVTLSCSPISGHRSVSWYQQTPGQGLQFLFEYFSETQRNKGNFPGRFSGRQFSNSRSEMNVSTLELGDSALYLCASSWDSALNTEAFFGQGTRLTVV.

This clonotype was picked up a small number of times. In nucleotides, the CDR3 is TGTGCCAGCAGCCCCGATATTTGGGGTGAGGATCAGCCCCAGCATTTT. This translates into CASSPDIWGEDQPQHF. The chain couples TRBV27 to TRBJ1-5; D ambiguous. V dropped 6 bases and J dropped 5 bases, with 20 bases sitting between them. There are 16 residues in the CDR3. From germline, CDR1 is MNHEY and CDR2 SMNVEV (reference sequence).

This sequence joins TRBV7-2 and TRBJ1-2; 7 bases match TRBD1. Germline trimming cut 5 bases from V and 2 bases from J; bases unmatched to any gene: 8. The CDR3 runs 15 residues. The germline V gene has CDR1 SGHTA and CDR2 FQGNSA. The CDR3 region is CASSPGQRGNYGYTF. The CDR3 coding sequence is TGTGCCAGCAGCCCGGGACAGCGGGGGAACTATGGCTACACCTTC. Supplemented by reference TRBV7-2 and TRBJ1-2, the full variable domain reads GAGVSQSPSNKVTEKGKDVELRCDPISGHTALYWYRQSLGQGLEFLIYFQGNSAPDKSGLPSDRFSAERTGGSVSTLTIQRTQQEDSAVYLCASSPGQRGNYGYTFGSGTRLTVV.

This clonotype occurred a few times. This chain joins TRBV7-2 and TRBJ1-1; D is ambiguous. V gave up 1 base and J gave up 0 bases, with 12 bases separating them. This CDR3 has 16 residues. Germline V lookup: CDR1 SGHTA, CDR2 FQGNSA. The CDR3 DNA follows: TGTGCCAGCAGCTTAGAGGACTGGCCGTTGAACACTGAAGCTTTCTTT. It codes for CASSLEDWPLNTEAFF.

This clonotype has a handful of counts. The chain combines TRBV7-2 with TRBJ2-2; TRBD1 matches at 7 bases. The CDR3 extends over 16 amino acids. The germline gives CDR1 SGHTA, CDR2 FQGNSA. With 0 bases clipped from V and 2 bases from J, the junction kept 3 bases outside the gene matches. CDR3 in DNA: TGTGCCAGCAGCTTAGCCGGGACAGTAAACACCGGGGAGCTGTTTTTT. Translating it yields CASSLAGTVNTGELFF. The whole variable domain, filled in from reference TRBV7-2 and TRBJ2-2, reads GAGVSQSPSNKVTEKGKDVELRCDPISGHTALYWYRQSLGQGLEFLIYFQGNSAPDKSGLPSDRFSAERTGGSVSTLTIQRTQQEDSAVYLCASSLAGTVNTGELFFGEGSRLTVL.

Here the CDR3 DNA reads TGTGCCACTGCGGCCTCGGGGGCCAATGAGCAGTTCTTC. It specifies CATAASGANEQFF. This chain uses TRBV24-1 with TRBJ2-1; D is perhaps TRBD1 or TRBD2 (6 bases each). V shed 10 bases and J shed 6 bases, with 15 bases lying between them. Germline V CDR1 and CDR2: KGHDR, SFDVKD. The length of the CDR3 is 13 residues.

V gene TRBV20-1 combines with J gene TRBJ1-2; 7 nucleotides line up with TRBD1. CDR3 length: 14 amino acids. CDR1 is DFQATT and CDR2 is SNEGSKA in the germline V gene (reference sequence). The V and J ends lost 4 bases and 2 bases, in that order; junction bases with no gene match: 7. CDR3 in amino acids: CSANPWDSNYGYTF. DNA of the CDR3: TGCAGTGCTAACCCGTGGGACAGCAACTATGGCTACACCTTC.

The genes are TRBV6-2 or TRBV6-3 and TRBJ2-3; TRBD2 aligns across 11 bases. The CDR3 contains 13 residues. Germline V lookup: CDR1 MNHEY, CDR2 SVGEGT. The trim removed 10 bases at V and 8 bases at J, leaving 8 bases unmatched. Here the CDR3 reads CAIEGLADGTQYF. Written as DNA, the CDR3 is TGTGCCATCGAGGGACTAGCGGACGGTACGCAGTATTTT.

The chain links TRBV3-1 to TRBJ2-7, with TRBD2 matching over 10 bases. The CDR3 sequence is 15 residues long. J was trimmed by 6 bases and V by 4 bases; bases with no gene match: 9. Germline loops: CDR1 LGHDT, CDR2 YNNKEL (reference sequence). The CDR3 loop reads CASSLGLAVGGEQYF. The CDR3 DNA sequence: TGTGCCAGCAGCCTCGGACTAGCGGTAGGTGGCGAGCAGTACTTC.

CDR3 bases: TGTGCCAGCAGTCACAGTTATTCTAGCTTCATAAACAATGAGCAGTTCTTC. Amino acid sequence: CASSHSYSSFINNEQFF. The chain combines TRBV6-4 with TRBJ2-1; the D gene is possibly TRBD2 (5 bases). Germline CDR1 reads MRHNA; CDR2 reads SNTAGT. Trimming removed 5 bases from V and 5 bases from J, with 22 bases in between. This CDR3 is built from 17 residues.

This clonotype turned up a few times. The chain joins TRBV7-3 to TRBJ2-1, with D perhaps given as TRBD1 or TRBD2 (5 bases each). Trimming pared 1 base from V and 2 bases from J, leaving 15 bases between. The CDR3 totals 17 residues. Germline CDR1 reads SGHTA; CDR2 reads FQGTGA. CDR3 loop: CASSLMGLRGAYNEQFF. The CDR3 DNA sequence: TGTGCCAGCAGCTTAATGGGTCTTCGAGGGGCCTACAATGAGCAGTTCTTC. The variable domain in full, with the rest retrieved from reference TRBV7-3 and TRBJ2-1, is GAGVSQTPSNKVTEKGKYVELRCDPISGHTALYWYRQSLGQGPEFLIYFQGTGAADDSGLPNDRFFAVRPEGSVSTLKIQRTERGDSAVYLCASSLMGLRGAYNEQFFGPGTRLTVL.